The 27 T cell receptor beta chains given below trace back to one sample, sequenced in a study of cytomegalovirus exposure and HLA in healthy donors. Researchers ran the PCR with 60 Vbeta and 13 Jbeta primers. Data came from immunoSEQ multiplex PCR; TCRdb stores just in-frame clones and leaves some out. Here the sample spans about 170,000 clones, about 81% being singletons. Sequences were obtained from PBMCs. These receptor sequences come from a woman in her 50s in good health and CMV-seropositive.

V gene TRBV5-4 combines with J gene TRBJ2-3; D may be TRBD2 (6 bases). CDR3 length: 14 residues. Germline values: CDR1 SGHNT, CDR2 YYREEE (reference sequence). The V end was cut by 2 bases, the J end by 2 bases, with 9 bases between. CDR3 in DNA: TGTGCCAGCAGCTTAACGGACTACACAGATACGCAGTATTTT. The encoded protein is CASSLTDYTDTQYF.

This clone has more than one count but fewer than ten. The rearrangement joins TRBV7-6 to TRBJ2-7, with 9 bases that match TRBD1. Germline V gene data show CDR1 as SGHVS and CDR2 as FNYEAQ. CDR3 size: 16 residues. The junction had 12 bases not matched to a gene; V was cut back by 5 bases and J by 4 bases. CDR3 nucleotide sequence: TGTGCCAGCAGCGAATCGGACGGGACAGGGTGGTACGAGCAGTACTTC. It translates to CASSESDGTGWYEQYF.

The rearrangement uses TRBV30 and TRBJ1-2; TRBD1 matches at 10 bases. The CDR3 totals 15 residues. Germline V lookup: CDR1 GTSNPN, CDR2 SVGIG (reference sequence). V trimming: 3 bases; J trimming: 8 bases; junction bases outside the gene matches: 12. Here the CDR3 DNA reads TGTGCCTGGAGAAGGATTGGGACAGGGGTTGGAGGCTACACCTTC. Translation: CAWRRIGTGVGGYTF.

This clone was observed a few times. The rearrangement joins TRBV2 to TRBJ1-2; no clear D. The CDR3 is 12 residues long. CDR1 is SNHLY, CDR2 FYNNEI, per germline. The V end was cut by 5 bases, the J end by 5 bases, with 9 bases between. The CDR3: CASSRVEYGYTF. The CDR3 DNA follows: TGTGCCAGCAGTCGGGTCGAGTATGGCTACACCTTC.

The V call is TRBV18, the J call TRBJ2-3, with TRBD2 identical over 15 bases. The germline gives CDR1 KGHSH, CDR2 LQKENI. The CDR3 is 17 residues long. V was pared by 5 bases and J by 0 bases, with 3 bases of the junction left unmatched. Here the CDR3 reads CASSSGTSGGSTDTQYF. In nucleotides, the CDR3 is TGTGCCAGCTCATCCGGGACTAGCGGGGGGAGCACAGATACGCAGTATTTT.

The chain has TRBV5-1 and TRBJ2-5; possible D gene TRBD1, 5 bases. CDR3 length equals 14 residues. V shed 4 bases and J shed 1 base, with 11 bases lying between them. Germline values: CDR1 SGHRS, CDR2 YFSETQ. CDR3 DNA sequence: TGCGCCAGCAGCCTCTTGGGGCCCCAAGAGACCCAGTACTTC. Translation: CASSLLGPQETQYF.

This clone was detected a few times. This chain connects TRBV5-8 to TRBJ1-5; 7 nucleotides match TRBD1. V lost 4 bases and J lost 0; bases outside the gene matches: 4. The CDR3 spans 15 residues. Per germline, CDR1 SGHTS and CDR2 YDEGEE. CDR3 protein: CASSAQGFSNQPQHF. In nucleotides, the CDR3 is TGTGCCAGCAGCGCACAGGGGTTTAGCAATCAGCCCCAGCATTTT.

For the CDR3, the DNA is TGTGCCAGCAGCCCAGCGGGTTCAGGAAACACCATATATTTT. It translates to CASSPAGSGNTIYF. V gene TRBV5-4 combines with J gene TRBJ1-3; no reliable D call. Trimming took 4 bases from V and 4 from J, leaving 12 bases between them. This CDR3 is built from 14 residues. From germline, CDR1 is SGHNT and CDR2 YYREEE (reference sequence).

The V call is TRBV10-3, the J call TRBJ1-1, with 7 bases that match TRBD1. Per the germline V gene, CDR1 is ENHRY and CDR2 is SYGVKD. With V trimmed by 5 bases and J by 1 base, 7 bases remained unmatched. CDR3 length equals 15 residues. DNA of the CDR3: TGTGCCATCAGTTCTCCGGGACAGCGGAACACTGAAGCTTTCTTT. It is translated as CAISSPGQRNTEAFF.

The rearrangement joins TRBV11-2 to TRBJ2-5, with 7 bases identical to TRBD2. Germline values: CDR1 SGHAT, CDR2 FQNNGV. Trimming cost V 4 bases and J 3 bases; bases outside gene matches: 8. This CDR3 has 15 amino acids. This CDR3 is CASSYERGEEETQYF. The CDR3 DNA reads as TGTGCCAGCAGCTACGAACGGGGGGAGGAAGAGACCCAGTACTTC.

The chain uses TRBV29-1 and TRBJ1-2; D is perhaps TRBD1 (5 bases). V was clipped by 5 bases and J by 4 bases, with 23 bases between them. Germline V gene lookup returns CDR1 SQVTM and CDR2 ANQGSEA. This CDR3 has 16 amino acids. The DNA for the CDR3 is TGCAGCGTTTACGGAGTGAAGGGGCCGGCTCTCTATGGCTACACCTTC. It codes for CSVYGVKGPALYGYTF.

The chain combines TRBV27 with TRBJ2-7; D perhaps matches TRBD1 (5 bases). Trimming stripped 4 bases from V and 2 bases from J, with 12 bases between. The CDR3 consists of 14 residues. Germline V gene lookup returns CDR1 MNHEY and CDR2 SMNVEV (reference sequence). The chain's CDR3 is CASSSSGNTYEQYF. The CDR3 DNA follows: TGTGCCAGCAGTTCGTCAGGGAATACCTACGAGCAGTACTTC.

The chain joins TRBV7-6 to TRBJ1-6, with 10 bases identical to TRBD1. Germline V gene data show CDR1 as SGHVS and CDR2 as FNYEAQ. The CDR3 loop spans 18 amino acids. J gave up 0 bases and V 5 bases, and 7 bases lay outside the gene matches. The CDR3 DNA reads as TGTGCCAGCAGCGCAGACAGGGGGCCAAGCTCCTATAATTCACCCCTCCACTTT. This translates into CASSADRGPSSYNSPLHF.

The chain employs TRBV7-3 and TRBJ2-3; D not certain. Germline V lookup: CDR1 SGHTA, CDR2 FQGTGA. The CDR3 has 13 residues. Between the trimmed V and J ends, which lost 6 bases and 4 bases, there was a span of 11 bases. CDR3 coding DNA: TGTGCCAGCAGTCGCGGATTGGCAGATACGCAGTATTTT. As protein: CASSRGLADTQYF. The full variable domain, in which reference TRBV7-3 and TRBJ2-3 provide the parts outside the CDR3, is GAGVSQTPSNKVTEKGKYVELRCDPISGHTALYWYRQSLGQGPEFLIYFQGTGAADDSGLPNDRFFAVRPEGSVSTLKIQRTERGDSAVYLCASSRGLADTQYFGPGTRLTVL.

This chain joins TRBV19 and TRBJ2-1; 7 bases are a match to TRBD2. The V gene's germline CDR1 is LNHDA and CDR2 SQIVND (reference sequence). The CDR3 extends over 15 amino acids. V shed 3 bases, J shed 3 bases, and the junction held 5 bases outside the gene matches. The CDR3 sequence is CASSISLAVYNEQFF. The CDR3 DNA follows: TGTGCCAGTAGTATTAGCCTAGCGGTCTACAATGAGCAGTTCTTC.

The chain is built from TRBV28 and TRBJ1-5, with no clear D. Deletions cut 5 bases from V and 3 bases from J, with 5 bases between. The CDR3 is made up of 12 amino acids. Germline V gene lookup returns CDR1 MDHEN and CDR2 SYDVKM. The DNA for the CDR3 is TGTGCCAGCAGTCCCGTCAATCAGCCCCAGCATTTT. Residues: CASSPVNQPQHF.

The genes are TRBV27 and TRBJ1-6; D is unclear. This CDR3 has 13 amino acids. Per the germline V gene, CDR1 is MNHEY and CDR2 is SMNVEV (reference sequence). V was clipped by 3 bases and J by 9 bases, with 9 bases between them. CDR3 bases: TGTGCCAGCAGTTTGTCGTGGAGTTCACCCCTCCACTTT. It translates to CASSLSWSSPLHF.

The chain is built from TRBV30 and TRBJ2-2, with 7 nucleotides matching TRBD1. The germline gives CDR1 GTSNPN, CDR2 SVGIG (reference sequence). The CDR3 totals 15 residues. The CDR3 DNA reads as TGTGCTGCTAAATCCCGGGACAGAAACACCGGGGAGCTGTTTTTT. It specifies CAAKSRDRNTGELFF.

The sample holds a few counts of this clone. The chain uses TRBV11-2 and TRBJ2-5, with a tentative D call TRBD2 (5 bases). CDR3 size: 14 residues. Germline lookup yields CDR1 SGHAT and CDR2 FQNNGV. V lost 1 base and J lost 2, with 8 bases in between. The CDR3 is CASSLGEPQETQYF. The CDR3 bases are TGTGCCAGCAGCTTAGGGGAGCCACAAGAGACCCAGTACTTC.

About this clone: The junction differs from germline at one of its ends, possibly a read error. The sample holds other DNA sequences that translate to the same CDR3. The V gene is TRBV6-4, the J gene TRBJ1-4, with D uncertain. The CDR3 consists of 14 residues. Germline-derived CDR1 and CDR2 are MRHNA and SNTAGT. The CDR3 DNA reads TGTGCCATCTCACTTCTAATACCAAATGAAAAGCTGTTTTTT. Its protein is CAISLLIPNEKLFF.

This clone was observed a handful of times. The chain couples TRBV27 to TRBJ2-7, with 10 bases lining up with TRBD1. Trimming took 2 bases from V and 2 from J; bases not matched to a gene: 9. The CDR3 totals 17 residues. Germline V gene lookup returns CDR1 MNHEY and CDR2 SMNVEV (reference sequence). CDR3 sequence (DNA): TGTGCCAGCAGTTTACGCCCCCCTGGGACAGGGGCCTACGAGCAGTACTTC. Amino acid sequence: CASSLRPPGTGAYEQYF.

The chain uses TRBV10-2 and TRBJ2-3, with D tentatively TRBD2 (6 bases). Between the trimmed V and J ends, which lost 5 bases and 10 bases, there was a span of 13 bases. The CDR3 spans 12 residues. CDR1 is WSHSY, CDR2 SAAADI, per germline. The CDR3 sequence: CASSPGQRAQYF. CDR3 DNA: TGCGCCAGCAGTCCTGGCCAGCGGGCGCAGTATTTT.

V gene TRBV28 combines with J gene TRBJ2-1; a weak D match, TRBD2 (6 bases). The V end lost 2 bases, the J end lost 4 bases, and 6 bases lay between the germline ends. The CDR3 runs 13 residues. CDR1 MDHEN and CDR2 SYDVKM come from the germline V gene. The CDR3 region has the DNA TGTGCCAGCAGTTTAGGGGGGTACAATGAGCAGTTCTTC. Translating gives CASSLGGYNEQFF.

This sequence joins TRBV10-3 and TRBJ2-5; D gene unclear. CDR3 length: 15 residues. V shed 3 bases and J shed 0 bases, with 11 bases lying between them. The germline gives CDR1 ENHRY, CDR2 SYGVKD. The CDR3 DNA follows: TGTGCCATCAGTGAAGGCTTGAGGCACCAAGAGACCCAGTACTTC. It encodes CAISEGLRHQETQYF.

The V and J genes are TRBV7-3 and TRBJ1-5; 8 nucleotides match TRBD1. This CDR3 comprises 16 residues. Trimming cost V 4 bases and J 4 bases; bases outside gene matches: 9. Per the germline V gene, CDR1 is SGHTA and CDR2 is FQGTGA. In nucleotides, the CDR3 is TGTGCCAGCAGCTGGACCGGGACAGGCACGAATCAGCCCCAGCATTTT. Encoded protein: CASSWTGTGTNQPQHF.

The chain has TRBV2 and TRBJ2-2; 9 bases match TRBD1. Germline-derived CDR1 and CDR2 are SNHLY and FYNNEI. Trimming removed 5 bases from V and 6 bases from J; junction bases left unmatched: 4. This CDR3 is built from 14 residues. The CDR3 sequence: CASSPRTGAGELFF. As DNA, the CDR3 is TGTGCCAGCAGTCCCCGGACAGGGGCCGGGGAGCTGTTTTTT.

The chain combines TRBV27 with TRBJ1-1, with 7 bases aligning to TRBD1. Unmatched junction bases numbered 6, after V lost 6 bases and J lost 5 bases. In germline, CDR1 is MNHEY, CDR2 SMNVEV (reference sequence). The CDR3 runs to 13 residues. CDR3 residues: CASSPTGSTEAFF. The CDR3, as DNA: TGTGCCAGCAGCCCGACAGGGAGTACTGAAGCTTTCTTT.